The 22 T cell receptor beta chains below all came from one sample that was sequenced in a study of T cell responses to AZD1222 COVID-19 vaccine. Here immunoSEQ multiplex PCR was the method, and the copy in TCRdb shows in-frame clones only, minus some. Of about 55,000 clones listed, about 89% are singletons. Sample: peripheral blood, taken on day 0 of AZD1222 vaccination. Receptor source: an adult in good health.

The chain employs TRBV5-1 and TRBJ1-2; possible D gene TRBD1, 6 bases. CDR1 and CDR2 (germline): SGHRS, YFSETQ. The CDR3 totals 14 residues. V gave up 0 bases and J gave up 5 bases, with 11 bases separating them. The CDR3 is CASSLAGTRYGYTF. CDR3 nucleotides: TGCGCCAGCAGCTTGGCCGGGACACGGTATGGCTACACCTTC.

The chain uses TRBV11-2 and TRBJ2-2; maybe TRBD2 (5 bases). Trimming cost V 5 bases and J 4 bases, with 20 bases left between them. Per germline, CDR1 SGHAT and CDR2 FQNNGV. The CDR3 length is 17 residues. DNA for the CDR3: TGTGCCAGCAGCACAACCGCTGAGGGCCGGACCACCGGGGAGCTGTTTTTT. The encoded protein is CASSTTAEGRTTGELFF. The full variable domain, completed using reference TRBV11-2 and TRBJ2-2, is EAGVAQSPRYKIIEKRQSVAFWCNPISGHATLYWYQQILGQGPKLLIQFQNNGVVDDSQLPKDRFSAERLKGVDSTLKIQPAKLEDSAVYLCASSTTAEGRTTGELFFGEGSRLTVL.

V is TRBV28 and J is TRBJ2-7; tentatively, D is TRBD2 (6 bases). Germline CDR1 reads MDHEN; CDR2 reads SYDVKM. CDR3 length: 14 amino acids. Trimming removed 4 bases at V and 2 bases at J, with 12 bases between. The CDR3 DNA is TGTGCCAGCAGTTGGGAGGTTTGGCCCTACGAGCAGTACTTC. The encoded protein is CASSWEVWPYEQYF.

The chain joins TRBV7-9 to TRBJ2-3; D gene uncertain. This CDR3 has 12 residues. Germline V gives CDR1 SEHNR, CDR2 FQNEAQ (reference sequence). Trimming left V 5 bases short and J 0 bases short, with 3 bases between. In DNA, the CDR3 is TGTGCCAGCAGCCAGAGCACAGATACGCAGTATTTT. Translation gives CASSQSTDTQYF.

The chain is built from TRBV19 and TRBJ2-7; TRBD2 might be the D (5 bases). V dropped 1 base and J dropped 4 bases, with 8 bases sitting between them. The CDR3 is made up of 13 amino acids. Germline V gene data show CDR1 as LNHDA and CDR2 as SQIVND (reference sequence). For the CDR3, the DNA is TGTGCCAGTAGTATAGCTCGGGATTACGAGCAGTACTTC. Translation gives CASSIARDYEQYF.

This chain joins TRBV24-1 and TRBJ1-2; TRBD1 might be the D (6 bases). The CDR3 spans 13 residues. V was trimmed by 4 bases and J by 6 bases, leaving 11 bases between them. Germline V gene data show CDR1 as KGHDR and CDR2 as SFDVKD. The chain's CDR3 is CATSENRQDGYTF. CDR3 DNA sequence: TGTGCCACCAGTGAAAACCGACAGGATGGCTACACCTTC.

The chain couples TRBV28 to TRBJ2-3; 10 bases agree with TRBD1. The CDR3 spans 15 residues. With V trimmed by 5 bases and J by 4 bases, 6 bases remained unmatched. Germline V gene data show CDR1 as MDHEN and CDR2 as SYDVKM. CDR3 nucleotides: TGTGCCAGCAGTCCCGGGACAGGGGCGGCAGATACGCAGTATTTT. Protein: CASSPGTGAADTQYF.

This chain uses TRBV27 with TRBJ2-1, with D maybe TRBD2 (5 bases). This CDR3 spans 11 amino acids. V was shortened by 4 bases and J by 10 bases, with 8 bases between the two germline ends. The V gene's germline CDR1 is MNHEY and CDR2 SMNVEV (reference sequence). CDR3 in DNA: TGTGCCAGCAGTTCCAGACTAGAGCAGTTCTTC. The encoded protein is CASSSRLEQFF.

The V call is TRBV5-1, the J call TRBJ2-7; TRBD1 agrees at 10 bases. Losses at the gene ends were 0 bases for V and 6 bases for J; bases not matched to a gene: 3. Looked up from germline, CDR1 is SGHRS and CDR2 is YFSETQ. This CDR3 is built from 14 residues. CDR3 nucleotides: TGCGCCAGCAGCTTGGGACAGGGGGCGCGCGAGCAGTACTTC. It encodes CASSLGQGAREQYF.

The rearrangement links TRBV5-1 to TRBJ2-5; unclear D gene. The CDR3 totals 15 residues. Germline CDR1 reads SGHRS; CDR2 reads YFSETQ. The V end was cut by 0 bases, the J end by 1 base, with 10 bases between. The CDR3 DNA reads TGCGCCAGCAGCTTGGCGGCAGGACCCCAAGAGACCCAGTACTTC. It translates to CASSLAAGPQETQYF. The full variable domain, rest sourced from reference TRBV5-1 and TRBJ2-5, is KAGVTQTPRYLIKTRGQQVTLSCSPISGHRSVSWYQQTPGQGLQFLFEYFSETQRNKGNFPGRFSGRQFSNSRSEMNVSTLELGDSALYLCASSLAAGPQETQYFGPGTRLLVL.

The chain couples TRBV3-1 (or the pseudogene TRBV3-2) to TRBJ2-1; D is uncertain. The germline V gene has CDR1 LGHDT and CDR2 YNNKEL (reference sequence). This CDR3 comprises 12 residues. Trimming took 3 bases from V and 5 from J, leaving 5 bases between them. This CDR3 reads CASSHLDNEQFF. CDR3 nucleotides: TGTGCCAGCAGCCACCTCGACAATGAGCAGTTCTTC.

V and J are TRBV7-3 and TRBJ2-3, with 8 nucleotides matching TRBD2. The CDR3 contains 14 residues. Germline trimming cut 5 bases from V and 4 bases from J; bases unmatched to any gene: 5. Germline V gives CDR1 SGHTA, CDR2 FQGTGA. In DNA, the CDR3 is TGTGCCAGCAGCCGGGAGGGCCGCCCAGATACGCAGTATTTT. It encodes CASSREGRPDTQYF. Together with reference TRBV7-3 and TRBJ2-3, the CDR3 gives the full variable domain: GAGVSQTPSNKVTEKGKYVELRCDPISGHTALYWYRQSLGQGPEFLIYFQGTGAADDSGLPNDRFFAVRPEGSVSTLKIQRTERGDSAVYLCASSREGRPDTQYFGPGTRLTVL.

The V gene is TRBV19, the J gene TRBJ2-7, with 11 bases identical to TRBD2. V lost 4 bases to trimming and J lost 6 bases; unmatched junction nucleotides: 5. The V gene's germline CDR1 is LNHDA and CDR2 SQIVND (reference sequence). This CDR3 is 14 amino acids long. The CDR3 DNA sequence: TGTGCCAGTAGTACCCTAGCGGGAGGTCCCGAGCAGTACTTC. Translated: CASSTLAGGPEQYF.

This chain uses TRBV7-8 with TRBJ1-3, with a possible D match to TRBD1 (6 bases). Per the germline V gene, CDR1 is SGHVS and CDR2 is FQNEAQ. V was trimmed by 2 bases and J by 0 bases, leaving 26 bases between them. The CDR3 covers 21 residues. The CDR3 spells CASSLNLFSTGLPSSGNTIYF. Here the CDR3 DNA reads TGTGCCAGCAGCTTAAATCTTTTTTCAACAGGGCTACCGAGCTCTGGAAACACCATATATTTT.

V and J are TRBV30 and TRBJ1-2; D call uncertain. Germline CDR1 is GTSNPN and CDR2 is SVGIG (reference sequence). The CDR3 is 12 residues long. Trimming took off 4 bases at V and 4 bases at J, with 10 bases between the two ends. The CDR3 DNA sequence: TGTGCCTGGACGATCAGTAGCTATGGCTACACCTTC. As protein: CAWTISSYGYTF.

This chain joins TRBV6-5 and TRBJ1-2; 7 bases fit TRBD1. Per the germline V gene, CDR1 is MNHEY and CDR2 is SVGAGI. This CDR3 is 15 amino acids long. Trimming at V came to 6 bases and at J to 3 bases, leaving 10 bases not matched to a gene. CDR3 sequence reads: CASRKVGGADYGYTF. DNA of the CDR3: TGTGCCAGCAGGAAGGTAGGGGGCGCGGACTATGGCTACACCTTC.

The chain is built from TRBV28 and TRBJ2-5; unclear D gene. CDR1 and CDR2 from the germline V gene are MDHEN and SYDVKM. The V end lost 3 bases, the J end lost 4 bases, and 15 bases lay between the germline ends. CDR3 length: 15 residues. DNA for the CDR3: TGTGCCAGCAGTTTCCCCCAGTCGATCTCAGAGACCCAGTACTTC. It translates to CASSFPQSISETQYF.

V and J are TRBV5-4 and TRBJ2-7; no definite D call. V was cut by 0 bases and J by 0 bases, with 10 bases left in between. Germline loops: CDR1 SGHNT, CDR2 YYREEE (reference sequence). The CDR3 runs 15 residues. The CDR3 loop reads CASSLAGSSSYEQYF. The CDR3 bases are TGTGCCAGCAGCTTGGCTGGCTCGAGCTCCTACGAGCAGTACTTC.

The rearrangement uses TRBV27 and TRBJ1-5; maybe TRBD1 (6 bases). The V gene lost 2 bases and the J gene lost 5 bases, with 10 bases spanning the gap. The germline gives CDR1 MNHEY, CDR2 SMNVEV (reference sequence). The CDR3 spans 14 residues. The CDR3 sequence: CASSLRRGHQPQHF. The CDR3 DNA reads TGTGCCAGCAGTTTACGTCGGGGGCATCAGCCCCAGCATTTT.

This chain links TRBV4-2 with TRBJ2-2, with D perhaps matching TRBD1 (6 bases). This CDR3 is 16 amino acids long. Trimming stripped 0 bases from V and 3 bases from J, with 11 bases between. Germline lookup yields CDR1 LGHNA and CDR2 YNFKEQ. The CDR3: CASSQDLGADTGELFF. The CDR3 region has the DNA TGTGCCAGCAGCCAAGATCTGGGGGCAGACACCGGGGAGCTGTTTTTT.

V is TRBV7-3 and J is TRBJ2-5; the match to TRBD2 covers 16 bases. The junction had 8 bases not matched to a gene; V was cut back by 2 bases and J by 5 bases. Germline lookup yields CDR1 SGHTA and CDR2 FQGTGA. CDR3 length: 18 amino acids. CDR3 coding DNA: TGTGCCAGCAGCTTACGCGGGACTAGCGGGAGGGTATTGGAGACCCAGTACTTC. Translation: CASSLRGTSGRVLETQYF.

In the case of this clone: Compared with germline, one end of the junction differs, possibly owing to a read error. The chain links TRBV27 to TRBJ2-5; 13 positions match TRBD2. This CDR3 has 19 amino acids. Germline V gene lookup returns CDR1 MNHEY and CDR2 SMNVEV (reference sequence). The DNA of the CDR3 is TGTGCCAGGAGTTTTAAGGGGAGGACTAGCGGGAGTAATGGAGAGACCCAGTACTTC. Its protein is CARSFKGRTSGSNGETQYF.